This TCR beta chain was observed in a study of cytomegalovirus exposure and HLA in healthy donors. Study outcomes and limitations: Highly shared variants forming one cluster were likely a sequencing artifact.

This clone showed up just a few times. Its antigen remains unknown. The PCR made use of 60 Vbeta and 13 Jbeta primers. Libraries were prepared by immunoSEQ multiplex PCR; TCRdb keeps only in-frame clonotypes and omits some of them. The sample consists of some 96,000 clones, around 64% of them appearing once. The TCR comes from a man aged 60 to 69 in good health and CMV-seronegative. The sample consisted of PBMCs.

The CDR3 here is CASSYTGGSYNEQFF. CDR3 bases: TGTGCCAGCAGTTACACGGGGGGCTCCTACAATGAGCAGTTCTTC. The V and J genes are TRBV6-6 and TRBJ2-1; 7 bases match TRBD2. The CDR3 contains 15 residues. J lost 0 bases, V lost 2 bases, and 1 base had no gene match. The germline CDR1 and CDR2 sequences are MNHNY and SVGAGI (reference sequence).